Detailed here is one TCR beta chain. Its matching antigen is unknown. PCR primers comprised 60 Vbeta and 13 Jbeta primers. Method: immunoSEQ multiplex PCR; TCRdb's copy keeps in-frame clones and lacks some. The data contain 95,000 to 150,000 clones, roughly 80% of them seen just once; the ten biggest clones take up around 2.2%. Donors sampled were nominally healthy, though unrecorded immune exposures were likely. The sample belongs to a study of cytomegalovirus exposure and HLA in healthy donors. Study-level points and caveats: Rare TCR sequences predominated, though certain public TCRs were found in many donors.

CDR3 length: 14 residues. CDR1 is SNHLY and CDR2 is FYNNEI in the germline V gene. With V trimmed by 5 bases and J by 3 bases, 5 bases remained unmatched. The sample was PBMCs. The rearrangement joins TRBV2 to TRBJ2-5; 8 bases are shared with TRBD2. This receptor was identified in a man aged 25-40 years in good health and CMV-seronegative. This CDR3 reads CASSSTSAEETQYF. In nucleotides, the CDR3 is TGTGCCAGCAGTTCGACTAGCGCCGAAGAGACCCAGTACTTC. Full variable domain (missing parts from reference TRBV2 and TRBJ2-5): EPEVTQTPSHQVTQMGQEVILRCVPISNHLYFYWYRQILGQKVEFLVSFYNNEISEKSEIFDDQFSVERPDGSNFTLKIRSTKLEDSAMYFCASSSTSAEETQYFGPGTRLLVL.